The source of this TCR beta chain is a study of T-cell reconstitution after alpha-beta-depleted transplantation in children. TCRbeta library preparation incorporated unique molecular identifiers. MiXCR, applied by TCRdb to the PCR reads, yields one record per CDR3 protein. Here the sample spans around 600,000 distinct CDR3 sequences, over 9.5% being singletons. This clonotype came up a few times. The receptor comes from a human donor who donated a stem cell graft to a child with acute myeloid leukemia. The sequencing here drew on PBMCs from the stem cell graft donor, taken from the stem cell graft.

CDR3 region: CASSLGVAAYSYEQYF. The CDR3 nucleotides are TGTGCCAGCAGCTTAGGTGTAGCGGCTTACTCCTACGAGCAGTACTTC. The V call is TRBV7-2, the J call TRBJ2-7; perhaps TRBD2 as D (6 bases). Deletions cut 1 base from V and 0 bases from J, with 13 bases between. The CDR3 spans 16 residues. CDR1 and CDR2 from the germline V gene are SGHTA and FQGNSA.